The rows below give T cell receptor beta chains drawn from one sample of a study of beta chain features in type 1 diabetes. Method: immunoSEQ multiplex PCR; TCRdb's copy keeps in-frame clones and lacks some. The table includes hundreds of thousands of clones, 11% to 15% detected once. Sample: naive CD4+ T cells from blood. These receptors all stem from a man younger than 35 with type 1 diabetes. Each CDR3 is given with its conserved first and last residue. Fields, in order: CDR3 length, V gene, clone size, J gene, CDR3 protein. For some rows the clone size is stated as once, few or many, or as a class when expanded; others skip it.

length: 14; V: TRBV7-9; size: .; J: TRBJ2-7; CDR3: CASRDSATSYEQYF
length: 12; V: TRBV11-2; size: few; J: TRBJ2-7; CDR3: CASSLDGSEQYF
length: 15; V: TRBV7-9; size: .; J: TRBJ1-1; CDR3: CASSLADRLDTEAFF
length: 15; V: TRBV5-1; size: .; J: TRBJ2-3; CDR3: CASSYLPTSTDTQYF
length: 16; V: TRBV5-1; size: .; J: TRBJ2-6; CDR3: CASRSSISSGANVLTF
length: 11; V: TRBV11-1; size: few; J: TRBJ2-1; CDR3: CASSLDNEQFF
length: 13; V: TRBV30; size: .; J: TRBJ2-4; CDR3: CAYDRTAKNIQYF
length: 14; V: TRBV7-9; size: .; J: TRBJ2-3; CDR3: CASSSGLVTDTQYF
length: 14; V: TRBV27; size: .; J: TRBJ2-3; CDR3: CASSKTGATDTQYF
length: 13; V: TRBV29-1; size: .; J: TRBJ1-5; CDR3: CSVVEQGNQPQHF
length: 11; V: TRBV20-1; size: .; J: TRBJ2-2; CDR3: CSARGGGELFF
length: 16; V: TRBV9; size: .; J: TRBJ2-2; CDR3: CASSVDFGKNTGELFF
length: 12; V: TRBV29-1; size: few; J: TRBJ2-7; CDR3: CSVQTGGLEQYF
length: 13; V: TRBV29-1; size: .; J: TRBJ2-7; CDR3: CSGTLDRAGEQYF
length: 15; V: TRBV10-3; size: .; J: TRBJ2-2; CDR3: CAIAPGPVNTGELFF
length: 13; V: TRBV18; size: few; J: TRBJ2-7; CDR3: CASSLNREDEQYF
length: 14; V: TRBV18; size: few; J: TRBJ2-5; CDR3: CASSYDRVQETQYF
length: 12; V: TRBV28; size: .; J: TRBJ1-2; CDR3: CASFNSNYGYTF
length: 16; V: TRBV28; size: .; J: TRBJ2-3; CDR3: CASFALAGSSTDTQYF
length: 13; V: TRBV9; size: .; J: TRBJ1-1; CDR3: CASSVPGDTEAFF
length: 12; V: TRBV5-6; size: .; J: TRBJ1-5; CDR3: CASSSQGQPQHF
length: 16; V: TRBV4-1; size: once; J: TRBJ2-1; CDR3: CASSQEGTSSYNEQFF
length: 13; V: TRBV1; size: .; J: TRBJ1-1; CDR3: CTSSQDLGGEAFF
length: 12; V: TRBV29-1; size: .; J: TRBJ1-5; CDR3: CSVGVVGQPQHF
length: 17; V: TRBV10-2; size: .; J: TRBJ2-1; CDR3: CASSRGLAGAEYNEQFF
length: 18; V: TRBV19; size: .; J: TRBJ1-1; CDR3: CASSENGGRRGSNTEAFF
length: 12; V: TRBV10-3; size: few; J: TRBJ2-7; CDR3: CAISELAGEQYF
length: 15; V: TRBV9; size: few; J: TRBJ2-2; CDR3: CASSVASGRPGELFF
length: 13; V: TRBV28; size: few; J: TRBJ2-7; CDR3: CASRTGDPYEQYF
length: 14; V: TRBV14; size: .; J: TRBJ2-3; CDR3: CASSQGQVTDTQYF
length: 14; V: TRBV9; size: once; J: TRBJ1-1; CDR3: CASSALGGNTEAFF
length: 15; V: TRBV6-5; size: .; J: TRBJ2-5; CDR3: CASSYSIRRSETQYF
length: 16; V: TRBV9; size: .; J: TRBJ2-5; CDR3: CASSVVSSGSRETQYF
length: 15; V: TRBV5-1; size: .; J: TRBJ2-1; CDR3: CASSLAGTSNNEQFF
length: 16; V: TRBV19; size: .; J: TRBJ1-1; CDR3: CASSDGSNWVNTEAFF
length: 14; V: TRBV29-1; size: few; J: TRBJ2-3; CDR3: CSVAVQAITDTQYF
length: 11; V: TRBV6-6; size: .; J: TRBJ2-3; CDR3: CASRAADTQYF
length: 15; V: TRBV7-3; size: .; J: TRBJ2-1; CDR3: CASSPQYGSGAKQFF
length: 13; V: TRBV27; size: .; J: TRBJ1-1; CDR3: CASSLSEYTEAFF
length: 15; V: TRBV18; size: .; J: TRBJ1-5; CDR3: CASSPGQRGNQPQHF
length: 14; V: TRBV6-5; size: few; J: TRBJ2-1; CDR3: CASRGAQSYNEQFF
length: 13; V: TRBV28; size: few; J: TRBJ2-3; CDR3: CASLDSLSDTQYF
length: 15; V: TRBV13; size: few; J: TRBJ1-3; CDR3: CASSFEGAAGNTIYF
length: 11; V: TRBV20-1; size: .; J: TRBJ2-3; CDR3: CSMISTDTQYF
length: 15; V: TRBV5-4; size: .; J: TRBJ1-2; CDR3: CASSLPTGGQSGYTF
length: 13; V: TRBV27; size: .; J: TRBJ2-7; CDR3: CASSLTEWEEQYF
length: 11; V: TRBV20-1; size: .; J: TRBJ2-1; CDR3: CSAISQDEQFF
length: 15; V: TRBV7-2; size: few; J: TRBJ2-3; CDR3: CASSLGGLGTDTQYF
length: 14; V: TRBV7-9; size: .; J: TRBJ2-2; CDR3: CASSSRLDTGELFF
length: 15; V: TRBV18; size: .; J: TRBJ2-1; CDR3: CASSPLAGGPWEQFF